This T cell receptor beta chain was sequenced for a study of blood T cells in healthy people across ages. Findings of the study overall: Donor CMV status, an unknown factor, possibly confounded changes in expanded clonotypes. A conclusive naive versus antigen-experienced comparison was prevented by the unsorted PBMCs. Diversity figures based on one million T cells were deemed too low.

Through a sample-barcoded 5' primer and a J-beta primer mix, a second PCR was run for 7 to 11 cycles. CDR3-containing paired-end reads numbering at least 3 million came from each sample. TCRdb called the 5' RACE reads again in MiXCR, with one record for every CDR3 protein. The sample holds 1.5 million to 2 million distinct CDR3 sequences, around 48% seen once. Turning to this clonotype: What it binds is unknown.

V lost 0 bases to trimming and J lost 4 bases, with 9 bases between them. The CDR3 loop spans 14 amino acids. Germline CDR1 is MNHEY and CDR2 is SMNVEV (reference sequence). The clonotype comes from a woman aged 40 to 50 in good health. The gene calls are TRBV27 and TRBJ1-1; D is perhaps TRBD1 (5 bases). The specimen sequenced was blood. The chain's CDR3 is CASSLSFGGTEAFF. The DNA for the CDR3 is TGTGCCAGCAGTTTATCTTTCGGGGGCACTGAAGCTTTCTTT.